The 2 T cell receptor beta chains listed next were all sequenced from one sample in a study of blood T cell repertoires in COVID-19. Repertoires were generated with immunoSEQ multiplex PCR, while TCRdb's copy carries only in-frame clones and drops some. In the table there are 35,000 to 45,000 clones, about nine tenths of which are singletons. Material: peripheral blood. The receptors shown here come from a human donor in a cohort sampled during active COVID-19.

The V and J genes are TRBV30 and TRBJ1-5, with 7 positions matching TRBD1. The V gene end was trimmed by 2 bases and the J gene end by 5 bases; junction bases not matched to a gene: 6. The CDR3 contains 14 residues. Germline CDR1 GTSNPN, CDR2 SVGIG (reference sequence). The CDR3 region is CAWSSNRGDQPQHF. In nucleotides, the CDR3 is TGTGCCTGGAGTTCAAACAGGGGAGATCAGCCCCAGCATTTT.

This clone appeared once. The J gene is TRBJ1-5, the V gene TRBV28; TRBD1 agrees at 10 bases. Per germline, CDR1 MDHEN and CDR2 SYDVKM. The CDR3 contains 15 residues. Germline trimming cut 5 bases from V and 6 bases from J; bases unmatched to any gene: 7. CDR3 sequence reads: CASSNRDRGGQPQHF. The CDR3 coding sequence is TGTGCCAGCAGTAACCGGGACAGGGGAGGTCAGCCCCAGCATTTT. The full variable domain, completed using reference TRBV28 and TRBJ1-5, is DVKVTQSSRYLVKRTGEKVFLECVQDMDHENMFWYRQDPGLGLRLIYFSYDVKMKEKGDIPEGYSVSREKKERFSLILESASTNQTSMYLCASSNRDRGGQPQHFGDGTRLSIL.